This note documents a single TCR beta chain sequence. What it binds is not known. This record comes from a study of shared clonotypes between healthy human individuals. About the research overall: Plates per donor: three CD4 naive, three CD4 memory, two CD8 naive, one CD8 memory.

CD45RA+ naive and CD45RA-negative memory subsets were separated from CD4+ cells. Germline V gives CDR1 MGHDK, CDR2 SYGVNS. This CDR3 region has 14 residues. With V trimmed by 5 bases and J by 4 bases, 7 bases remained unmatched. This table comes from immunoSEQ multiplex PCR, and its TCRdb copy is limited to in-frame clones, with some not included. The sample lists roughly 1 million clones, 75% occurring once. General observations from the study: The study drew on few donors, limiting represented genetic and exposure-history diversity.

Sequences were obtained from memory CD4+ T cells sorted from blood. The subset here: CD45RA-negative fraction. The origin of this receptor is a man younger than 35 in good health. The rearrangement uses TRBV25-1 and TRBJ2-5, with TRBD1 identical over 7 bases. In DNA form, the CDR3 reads TGTGCCAGCAGTCCGGGCAGGGGGTTAGAGACCCAGTACTTC. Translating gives CASSPGRGLETQYF.